This T cell receptor beta chain emerged from a study of blood T cell repertoires in COVID-19 (dated by TCRdb to the early 2020s). Regarding the study in general: The collaborator samples originated in the United States, Italy and Spain and spanned the acute and convalescent phases of COVID-19. The material from the prospective study consisted of cDNA or gDNA derived from T cells, B-cell-depleted T cells, or PBMCs. The sample metadata nearly always contained a de-identified subject ID, COVID-19 status, age in years and sex. Where available, HLA class I and class II types were obtained from metadata supplied by the sample provider rather than from assay-based typing. The dataset comprised deeply sampled blood TCRbeta repertoires from subjects exposed to, actively infected with, or recovered from COVID-19. The repertoires were released in a freely available public database meant as a resource for research on the immune response to SARS-CoV-2. Samples came from the ongoing ImmuneRACE study (first 160 participants) plus 1,254 subjects from 6 global collaborators.

Looking up the germline V gene yields CDR1 KGHDR and CDR2 SFDVKD. There are 16 amino acids in the CDR3, from cysteine to phenylalanine inclusive. The only DNA kept is the CDR3, 48 bases in frame from the first base. The junction shows trimming of 4 bases on V and 4 bases on J, and the gene matches do not reach 5 bases of it. On this clone: Its specific antigen is unknown. Within one base of it there is no much larger clone, and no base qualities were kept.

What the work shows at the level of the full study, not this receptor alone: How much clinical and demographic metadata was included differed by source and by participant, and the metadata was provided uncurated.

One collaborating source in Seattle enrolled patients while the patients were actively infected and followed the patients over time throughout the course of disease. The collaborating institutions used their own protocols to collect whole blood in K2EDTA tubes. For TCRbeta analysis, collaborator samples were shipped as frozen whole blood, as isolated PBMCs, or as DNA extracted from either sample type. TCRbeta CDR3 regions were amplified from genomic DNA by means of the immunoSEQ Assay, a bias-controlled multiplex PCR. In the original analysis: Within the assay, amplification of reference gene primers was used to estimate how many nucleated cells each sample contained. Sequence reads were collapsed and filtered to measure the absolute abundance of every unique TCRbeta CDR3 rearrangement. Productive Simpson clonality was computed per sample as the square root of Simpson's diversity index over productive rearrangements. TCRdb stores this immuneACCESS table with in-frame sequences only. Part of the clones is absent; in the studies checked, under half of the shortfall reflects unresolved V genes, and no reason is known for the rest. The V and J calls and the clone size are those of that table, but D and trimming were determined from the DNA. The sample table records 150,000 to 200,000 clones; around 83% of these occur just once. The ten most abundant clones make up under 10% of the sample.

The clonotype comes from a woman aged 70-85 years with COVID-19, enrolled during active disease. Sequenced: peripheral blood. The chain links TRBV24-1 with TRBJ1-5; 11 central bases correspond to TRBD1. The CDR3 loop reads CATSESGTGGNQPQHF. The bases are TGTGCCACCAGTGAATCCGGGACAGGGGGAAATCAGCCCCAGCATTTT.